Below are 31 T cell receptor beta chains sequenced from a single sample in a study of neurological immune-mediated disorders. A single record per CDR3 protein comes from TCRdb applying MiXCR to the 5' RACE reads. The repertoire consists of roughly 20,000 distinct CDR3 sequences, with roughly 17% occurring once and the leading ten covering 7.5%. The sequencing sample was made of CD8+ T cells from blood. Every receptor here comes from a woman aged 18-30 years with multiple sclerosis.

This clonotype showed up many times. The chain joins TRBV7-2 to TRBJ2-1; TRBD2 agrees at 10 bases. CDR3 size: 16 residues. The junction had 12 bases not matched to a gene; V was cut back by 5 bases and J by 8 bases. From germline, CDR1 is SGHTA and CDR2 FQGNSA. CDR3 residues: CASSPEGLAGVYEQFF. The DNA for the CDR3 is TGTGCCAGCAGCCCCGAGGGGCTAGCGGGAGTCTATGAGCAGTTCTTC.

This clonotype came up many times. V and J are TRBV28 and TRBJ2-2, with 11 bases that match TRBD1. Trimming cost V 5 bases and J 7 bases; bases outside gene matches: 6. The CDR3 sequence is 15 residues long. Germline V gives CDR1 MDHEN, CDR2 SYDVKM. The CDR3 DNA reads TGTGCCAGCAGTCCCCGGACAGGGGGCATCGGGGAGCTGTTTTTT. This translates into CASSPRTGGIGELFF.

This clonotype was seen at least ten times. The chain joins TRBV7-6 to TRBJ1-3; D gene unclear. Looked up from germline, CDR1 is SGHVS and CDR2 is FNYEAQ. Trimming cost V 2 bases and J 2 bases, with 10 bases left between them. This CDR3 contains 15 residues. DNA for the CDR3: TGTGCCAGCAGCTTATCCGACGGGACTGGAAACACCATATATTTT. This gives the protein CASSLSDGTGNTIYF.

This clonotype was picked up many times. The rearrangement links TRBV18 to TRBJ1-2; possible D gene TRBD1, 5 bases. V was shortened by 1 base and J by 1 base, with 19 bases between the two germline ends. The germline gives CDR1 KGHSH, CDR2 LQKENI. The CDR3 runs 18 residues. The CDR3 coding sequence is TGTGCCAGCTCACCACTGGTACAGGAACCCTCTTATAACTATGGCTACACCTTC. It specifies CASSPLVQEPSYNYGYTF.

This clonotype was seen ten or more times. The gene calls are TRBV5-6 and TRBJ2-3; TRBD1 aligns across 10 bases. CDR1 is SGHDT and CDR2 is YYEEEE in the germline V gene. Trimming cost V 4 bases and J 4 bases; bases outside gene matches: 9. This CDR3 contains 16 residues. The CDR3 loop reads CASSIQDRGSADTQYF. The CDR3 DNA is TGTGCCAGCAGCATACAGGACAGGGGGTCGGCAGATACGCAGTATTTT.

This clonotype was seen many times. The rearrangement links TRBV5-5 to TRBJ2-1, with TRBD1 matching over 12 bases. The V segment lost 3 bases and the J segment 7 bases; nucleotides outside the gene matches: 2. The germline gives CDR1 SGHKS, CDR2 YYEKEE (reference sequence). The CDR3 length is 14 residues. CDR3 nucleotide sequence: TGTGCCAGCAGCTGGGACAGGGGGCAGAATGAGCAGTTCTTC. It is translated as CASSWDRGQNEQFF. Variable domain in full (rest from reference TRBV5-5 and TRBJ2-1): DAGVTQSPTHLIKTRGQQVTLRCSPISGHKSVSWYQQVLGQGPQFIFQYYEKEERGRGNFPDRFSARQFPNYSSELNVNALLLGDSALYLCASSWDRGQNEQFFGPGTRLTVL.

The gene calls are TRBV15 and TRBJ1-6; D is unresolved. There are 15 residues in the CDR3. CDR1 LNHNV and CDR2 YYDKDF come from the germline V gene (reference sequence). V was trimmed by 1 base and J by 6 bases, leaving 10 bases between them. This CDR3 is CATSRGYSVNSPLHF. Here the CDR3 DNA reads TGTGCCACCAGCAGAGGTTACAGCGTTAATTCACCCCTCCACTTT.

In its sample, this clonotype was seen many times. This chain links TRBV5-1 with TRBJ1-5; D not resolved. V was shortened by 1 base and J by 9 bases, with 11 bases between the two germline ends. CDR3 length equals 13 residues. Germline V lookup: CDR1 SGHRS, CDR2 YFSETQ. The CDR3 sequence: CASSLRGPGPQHF. The CDR3 bases are TGCGCCAGCAGCTTGAGAGGGCCCGGGCCCCAGCATTTT.

Judged by abundance, this clonotype is medium-sized. This sequence joins TRBV9 and TRBJ1-3; D remains ambiguous. The CDR3 is 15 residues long. Germline assignment: CDR1 SGDLS and CDR2 YYNGEE. With 0 bases removed from V and 2 bases from J, the gap between germline ends came to 9 bases. The CDR3 spells CASSVGGSTGNTIYF. DNA of the CDR3: TGTGCCAGCAGCGTAGGCGGTAGTACTGGAAACACCATATATTTT.

The V gene is TRBV14, the J gene TRBJ2-3; the match to TRBD2 covers 9 bases. The CDR3 has 17 amino acids. In germline, CDR1 is SGHDN, CDR2 FVKESK. The V segment lost 2 bases and the J segment 2 bases; nucleotides outside the gene matches: 8. The CDR3 sequence: CASSQSLRGGTTDTQYF. CDR3 DNA: TGTGCCAGCAGCCAATCCCTGCGGGGGGGCACCACAGATACGCAGTATTTT.

Many counts were recorded for this clonotype. This chain links TRBV29-1 with TRBJ2-7; TRBD1 matches 11 bases. The CDR3 extends over 14 amino acids. Germline V gene sequence: CDR1 SQVTM, CDR2 ANQGSEA. V shed 6 bases and J 1 base; nucleotides not matched to a gene: 5. The CDR3 reads CSVLGQGASYEQYF. The CDR3 DNA follows: TGCAGCGTCCTAGGACAGGGGGCTTCCTACGAGCAGTACTTC.

The table lists this clonotype with many counts. V gene TRBV10-2 combines with J gene TRBJ1-2; D call uncertain. Germline V gene lookup returns CDR1 WSHSY and CDR2 SAAADI. V shed 5 bases and J shed 0 bases, with 4 bases lying between them. This CDR3 region has 12 residues. In nucleotides, the CDR3 is TGCGCCAGCAGTCCTACTAACTATGGCTACACCTTC. It codes for CASSPTNYGYTF.

The genes are TRBV10-2 and TRBJ2-7; D uncertain. Germline-derived CDR1 and CDR2 are WSHSY and SAAADI. The ends were cut back, 8 bases at V and 5 bases at J, with 10 bases in the middle. This CDR3 region has 11 residues. CDR3 amino acids: CASGGFHEQYV. In DNA, the CDR3 is TGCGCCAGCGGTGGATTCCACGAGCAGTACGTC.

This clonotype was seen repeatedly, ten times or more. V and J are TRBV6-4 and TRBJ2-1; 10 bases line up with TRBD2. Germline V gene data show CDR1 as MRHNA and CDR2 as SNTAGT. The CDR3 contains 16 residues. Trimming cost V 5 bases and J 9 bases; bases outside gene matches: 13. CDR3 amino acids: CASSSSGGSFSSEQFF. The CDR3 nucleotides are TGTGCCAGCAGTTCTAGCGGGGGTTCCTTTAGTAGTGAGCAGTTCTTC.

The table lists this clonotype with many counts. The chain combines TRBV29-1 with TRBJ2-1; D may be TRBD1 or TRBD2 (7 bases each). The CDR3 has 15 amino acids. CDR1 and CDR2 (germline): SQVTM, ANQGSEA. The V gene lost 3 bases and the J gene lost 4 bases, with 16 bases spanning the gap. The CDR3 coding sequence is TGCAGCGTTGAGCCAGCGGGACAGACATACAATGAGCAGTTCTTC. Protein product: CSVEPAGQTYNEQFF.

Ten or more counts support this clonotype. J is TRBJ2-1 and V is TRBV15; 8 bases agree with TRBD2. Germline-derived CDR1 and CDR2 are LNHNV and YYDKDF (reference sequence). This CDR3 is built from 13 residues. V shed 9 bases, J shed 7 bases, and the junction held 8 bases outside the gene matches. The CDR3 region has the DNA TGTGCCACAGAACGGACTAGCTATAATGAGCAGTTCTTC. It translates to CATERTSYNEQFF.

This clonotype occurred a few times. The gene calls are TRBV7-9 and TRBJ2-3; the D is unclear. Germline lookup yields CDR1 SEHNR and CDR2 FQNEAQ (reference sequence). The V gene lost 2 bases and the J gene lost 0 bases, with 15 bases spanning the gap. The CDR3 has 17 amino acids. CDR3 amino acids: CASSLSPLGKSTDTQYF. In DNA, the CDR3 is TGTGCCAGCAGCTTAAGCCCTCTAGGTAAAAGCACAGATACGCAGTATTTT.

This clonotype was found many times. This chain connects TRBV5-1 to TRBJ2-7, with 9 bases fitting TRBD1. Germline lookup yields CDR1 SGHRS and CDR2 YFSETQ. The V segment lost 8 bases and the J segment 4 bases; nucleotides outside the gene matches: 7. The CDR3 consists of 13 residues. CDR3 residues: CASYRDRAYEQYF. In DNA, the CDR3 is TGCGCCAGTTACCGGGACAGGGCATACGAGCAGTACTTC.

This clonotype was counted at least ten times. This chain uses TRBV6-2 or TRBV6-3 with TRBJ2-1; 14 bases are shared with TRBD2. CDR1 MNHEY and CDR2 SVGEGT come from the germline V gene. The CDR3 has 15 residues. The J segment lost 8 bases and the V segment lost 5 bases, leaving 5 bases of the junction unmatched. CDR3 in amino acids: CASSKTSGGADEQFF. The CDR3, as DNA: TGTGCCAGCAGTAAGACTAGCGGGGGGGCCGATGAGCAGTTCTTC.

This clonotype was detected many times. V usage is TRBV6-6 and J usage is TRBJ2-3; D assignment may be TRBD1 or TRBD2 (6 bases each). The germline V and J ends were trimmed by 6 bases and 4 bases, with 17 bases remaining between them. Germline CDR1 MNHNY, CDR2 SVGAGI (reference sequence). The CDR3 covers 15 residues. CDR3: CASSFLGGGADTQYF. CDR3 DNA: TGTGCCAGCAGCTTCCTAGGGGGAGGTGCAGATACGCAGTATTTT.

This clonotype was observed many times. The chain carries TRBV12-3 or TRBV12-4 and TRBJ2-5; 7 nucleotides align to TRBD1. The CDR3 contains 15 residues. V lost 5 bases and J lost 5; bases outside the gene matches: 11. CDR3 nucleotide sequence: TGTGCCAGCAGTACACCAACAGGGGTCCTGGAGACCCAGTACTTC. Translation gives CASSTPTGVLETQYF.

This clonotype was seen repeatedly, ten times or more. The chain couples TRBV7-9 to TRBJ1-4; D is ambiguous. The CDR3 extends over 14 amino acids. V was pared by 5 bases and J by 6 bases, with 13 bases between. Germline CDR1 is SEHNR and CDR2 is FQNEAQ (reference sequence). The CDR3 loop reads CASSPPGLDEKLFF. For the CDR3, the DNA is TGTGCCAGCAGCCCCCCCGGTCTAGATGAAAAACTGTTTTTT.

In this sample, this clonotype turned up many times. The chain combines TRBV7-9 with TRBJ1-4, with D unclear. Germline assignment: CDR1 SEHNR and CDR2 FQNEAQ (reference sequence). CDR3 length: 14 amino acids. Between the trimmed V and J ends, which lost 2 bases and 3 bases, there was a span of 7 bases. CDR3 bases: TGTGCCAGCAGCTTAACCGGCTCTAATGAAAAACTGTTTTTT. It yields the protein CASSLTGSNEKLFF.

In its sample, this clonotype was seen many times. The V and J genes are TRBV2 and TRBJ2-1, with 15 bases aligning to TRBD2. The CDR3 contains 17 residues. V shed 7 bases, J shed 4 bases, and the junction held 8 bases outside the gene matches. Germline V gene lookup returns CDR1 SNHLY and CDR2 FYNNEI. The CDR3, as DNA: TGTGCCAGCAAAACGGGACTAGCGGGGGGCCAATACAATGAGCAGTTCTTC. It specifies CASKTGLAGGQYNEQFF.

This clonotype occurred many times. This rearrangement joins TRBV21-1 to TRBJ2-3; the D call in the table, TRBD2, was not verified against the DNA. TRBV21-1 is assigned pseudogene status. The CDR3 is 18 residues long. The CDR3 loop reads CASSRFLAGGASTDTQYF. CDR3 bases: TGTGCCAGCAGCAGATTCTTAGCGGGAGGCGCTAGCACAGATACGCAGTATTTT.

This clonotype was observed many times. The V call is TRBV20-1, the J call TRBJ2-2; D uncertain. The CDR3 runs to 16 residues. The germline gives CDR1 DFQATT, CDR2 SNEGSKA (reference sequence). V lost 3 bases to trimming and J lost 1 base, with 15 bases between them. CDR3 in DNA: TGCAGTGCTAGGGCGTTAGGTCAGGAGAACACCGGGGAGCTGTTTTTT. The encoded protein is CSARALGQENTGELFF.

This chain links TRBV12-3 or TRBV12-4 with TRBJ1-1; D is unresolved. This CDR3 is built from 14 residues. Trimming removed 1 base from V and 0 bases from J, with 6 bases in between. The CDR3 DNA reads TGTGCCAGCAGTTTAGTGACACTGAACACTGAAGCTTTCTTT. Translating it yields CASSLVTLNTEAFF.

This clonotype occurred many times. This chain connects TRBV13 to TRBJ2-7; 7 nucleotides align to TRBD1. The CDR3 spans 14 residues. The ends lost 5 bases at V and 5 bases at J; junction bases unmatched: 9. Germline values: CDR1 PRHDT, CDR2 FYEKMQ (reference sequence). CDR3: CASSVRQGSHEQYV. CDR3 in DNA: TGTGCCAGCAGCGTAAGACAGGGTTCCCACGAGCAGTACGTC.

This clonotype was observed many times. The rearrangement joins TRBV9 to TRBJ1-6; the D gene is possibly TRBD1 (5 bases). Germline V lookup: CDR1 SGDLS, CDR2 YYNGEE. Trimming cost V 3 bases and J 11 bases, with 12 bases left between them. The CDR3 consists of 13 residues. CDR3 protein: CASSDGGIAPLHF. In DNA form, the CDR3 reads TGTGCCAGCAGCGATGGGGGGATTGCACCCCTCCACTTT. Based on the CDR3 plus reference TRBV9 and TRBJ1-6, the full variable domain is DSGVTQTPKHLITATGQRVTLRCSPRSGDLSVYWYQQSLDQGLQFLIQYYNGEERAKGNILERFSAQQFPDLHSELNLSSLELGDSALYFCASSDGGIAPLHFGNGTRLTVT.

This clonotype rates as medium-sized. This rearrangement joins TRBV9 to TRBJ2-5; D gene unclear. CDR3 length: 15 residues. The germline CDR1 and CDR2 sequences are SGDLS and YYNGEE. V was clipped by 9 bases and J by 2 bases, with 20 bases between them. The CDR3 loop is CAILNPTEPQETQYF. CDR3 sequence (DNA): TGTGCCATCCTCAACCCCACAGAACCACAAGAGACCCAGTACTTC. The full variable domain, with the rest looked up from reference TRBV9 and TRBJ2-5, is DSGVTQTPKHLITATGQRVTLRCSPRSGDLSVYWYQQSLDQGLQFLIQYYNGEERAKGNILERFSAQQFPDLHSELNLSSLELGDSALYFCAILNPTEPQETQYFGPGTRLLVL.

By proportion, this clonotype is medium-sized. The chain couples TRBV5-6 to TRBJ1-5; D is uncertain. The CDR3 totals 12 residues. V lost 0 bases and J 2 bases, leaving 0 bases between the germline ends. CDR1 and CDR2 (germline): SGHDT, YYEEEE. For the CDR3, the DNA is TGTGCCAGCAGCTTGGGCAATCAGCCCCAGCATTTT. This gives the protein CASSLGNQPQHF.